A single sample gave rise to the 29 T cell receptor beta chains below, sequenced in a study of blood T cell repertoires in COVID-19. Profiling relied on immunoSEQ multiplex PCR, and the TCRdb table lists in-frame clones only, not all of them. Of fewer than 150,000 clones listed, about nine tenths are singletons. Sequencing was performed on peripheral blood. These receptor sequences come from a man aged 45 to 65 with active or convalescent COVID-19.

The chain carries TRBV18 and TRBJ2-3, with 13 bases matching TRBD2. The CDR3 runs 17 residues. With V trimmed by 5 bases and J by 0 bases, 5 bases remained unmatched. The germline CDR1 and CDR2 sequences are KGHSH and LQKENI. The CDR3 region is CASSTRTSGSSTDTQYF. CDR3 DNA sequence: TGTGCCAGCTCAACCCGGACTAGCGGGAGCAGCACAGATACGCAGTATTTT.

V usage is TRBV5-5 and J usage is TRBJ1-3; D is unresolved. Germline V lookup: CDR1 SGHKS, CDR2 YYEKEE (reference sequence). The CDR3 runs to 14 residues. The V and J ends lost 0 bases and 0 bases respectively, with 4 bases between them. For the CDR3, the DNA is TGTGCCAGCAGCTTGGATAGCTCTGGAAACACCATATATTTT. It specifies CASSLDSSGNTIYF.

This clone was picked up a small number of times. The rearrangement links TRBV4-3 to TRBJ1-2; TRBD1 agrees at 8 bases. V gave up 1 base and J gave up 4 bases; unmatched junction bases: 8. This CDR3 contains 16 residues. Germline V gives CDR1 LGHNA, CDR2 YSLEER. The DNA of the CDR3 is TGCGCCAGCAGCCAAGTGGACAGGGTGGCTACCTATGGCTACACCTTC. Translation gives CASSQVDRVATYGYTF.

The V gene is TRBV5-6, the J gene TRBJ1-5; no clear D gene. In germline, CDR1 is SGHDT, CDR2 YYEEEE. The CDR3 extends over 14 amino acids. The V gene lost 0 bases and the J gene lost 3 bases, with 7 bases spanning the gap. CDR3 sequence reads: CASSLGQANQPQHF. The DNA for the CDR3 is TGTGCCAGCAGCTTGGGCCAAGCCAATCAGCCCCAGCATTTT.

The chain uses TRBV25-1 and TRBJ2-5, with 11 bases fitting TRBD2. V lost 3 bases to trimming and J lost 5 bases; unmatched junction nucleotides: 11. CDR1 is MGHDK, CDR2 SYGVNS, per germline. The CDR3 sequence is 17 residues long. CDR3 protein: CASSDGVAGGIMETQYF. CDR3 DNA: TGTGCCAGCAGTGACGGGGTAGCGGGGGGGATTATGGAGACCCAGTACTTC.

This clone was observed a handful of times. The DNA of the CDR3 is TGTGCCGCAGGAGGTGGGGGGGGCGTAGGCTATGGCTACACCTTC. Amino acids: CAAGGGGGVGYGYTF. V gene TRBV27 combines with J gene TRBJ1-2; perhaps TRBD1 as D (6 bases). In germline, CDR1 is MNHEY, CDR2 SMNVEV (reference sequence). The CDR3 sequence is 15 residues long. Deletions cut 11 bases from V and 4 bases from J, with 23 bases between.

V gene TRBV28 combines with J gene TRBJ2-1, with 14 nucleotides matching TRBD2. The germline V gene encodes CDR1 MDHEN and CDR2 SYDVKM. This CDR3 comprises 14 residues. With 6 bases clipped from V and 8 bases from J, the junction kept 3 bases outside the gene matches. CDR3 in amino acids: CASRGTSGSDEQFF. The CDR3 nucleotides read TGTGCCAGCAGGGGGACTAGCGGGAGTGATGAGCAGTTCTTC.

This chain uses TRBV7-3 with TRBJ2-1; 8 bases match TRBD2. The CDR3 extends over 16 amino acids. The trim removed 2 bases at V and 7 bases at J, leaving 10 bases unmatched. Germline loops: CDR1 SGHTA, CDR2 FQGTGA. The CDR3 loop is CASSLGGPGLANEQFF. In DNA, the CDR3 is TGTGCCAGCAGCTTAGGAGGTCCCGGACTAGCAAATGAGCAGTTCTTC.

The chain combines TRBV29-1 with TRBJ2-2, with TRBD2 matching 10 bases. CDR3 length: 16 amino acids. V trimming: 6 bases; J trimming: 1 base; junction bases outside the gene matches: 8. CDR1 and CDR2 (germline): SQVTM, ANQGSEA. The CDR3 loop is CSVGDRLAGNTGELFF. The CDR3 DNA is TGCAGCGTCGGGGATAGACTAGCGGGGAACACCGGGGAGCTGTTTTTT.

The chain recombines TRBV10-3 with TRBJ2-7, with D perhaps TRBD1 (5 bases). There are 14 residues in the CDR3. V was shortened by 5 bases and J by 0 bases, with 11 bases between the two germline ends. The germline V gene encodes CDR1 ENHRY and CDR2 SYGVKD. The CDR3 loop is CAISKDSSSYEQYF. CDR3 bases: TGTGCCATCAGTAAAGACAGCAGCTCCTACGAGCAGTACTTC.

The V gene is TRBV4-1, the J gene TRBJ2-5; 14 bases line up with TRBD2. CDR3 length equals 16 residues. The germline gives CDR1 MGHRA, CDR2 YSYEKL. V trimming: 4 bases; J trimming: 5 bases; junction bases outside the gene matches: 6. This chain's CDR3 is CASSPGLAGVGETQYF. The CDR3 region has the DNA TGCGCCAGCAGCCCGGGACTAGCGGGAGTCGGCGAGACCCAGTACTTC.

CDR3 residues: CATSDSPGLAGGRSYNEQFF. The CDR3 nucleotides read TGTGCCACCAGTGATTCTCCGGGACTAGCGGGAGGTCGATCCTACAATGAGCAGTTCTTC. This rearrangement joins TRBV24-1 to TRBJ2-1; 15 bases match TRBD2. Germline V CDR1 and CDR2: KGHDR, SFDVKD. The CDR3 is made up of 20 amino acids. J lost 1 base, V lost 2 bases, and 8 bases had no gene match.

The rearrangement joins TRBV6-5 to TRBJ1-2; TRBD1 matches 10 bases. The CDR3 is 14 amino acids. V lost 6 bases to trimming and J lost 6 bases; unmatched junction nucleotides: 7. Germline V gene sequence: CDR1 MNHEY, CDR2 SVGAGI. The CDR3 DNA is TGTGCCAGCAGAAGACAGGGGGCGCGTCATGGCTACACCTTC. Protein product: CASRRQGARHGYTF.

CDR3 amino acids: CASSQSGRAVEQFF. Written as DNA, the CDR3 is TGTGCCAGCAGCCAGAGCGGGAGGGCTGTTGAGCAGTTCTTC. The chain combines TRBV14 with TRBJ2-1, with 10 bases matching TRBD2. The CDR3 contains 14 residues. Germline assignment: CDR1 SGHDN and CDR2 FVKESK. V trimming: 3 bases; J trimming: 9 bases; junction bases outside the gene matches: 5. The full variable domain, its missing parts supplied by reference TRBV14 and TRBJ2-1, is EAGVTQFPSHSVIEKGQTVTLRCDPISGHDNLYWYRRVMGKEIKFLLHFVKESKQDESGMPNNRFLAERTGGTYSTLKVQPAELEDSGVYFCASSQSGRAVEQFFGPGTRLTVL.

V is TRBV10-3 and J is TRBJ2-7; TRBD1 aligns across 8 bases. After removal of 3 bases from V and 0 bases from J, the junction contained 1 base not matched to a gene. The germline V gene encodes CDR1 ENHRY and CDR2 SYGVKD. This CDR3 region has 14 residues. CDR3: CAISDTGGSYEQYF. In DNA form, the CDR3 reads TGTGCCATCAGTGATACAGGGGGCTCCTACGAGCAGTACTTC.

The V call is TRBV5-1, the J call TRBJ2-3; 9 nucleotides match TRBD2. CDR1 SGHRS and CDR2 YFSETQ come from the germline V gene. Trimming at V came to 3 bases and at J to 6 bases, leaving 11 bases not matched to a gene. CDR3 length: 16 amino acids. The CDR3 is CASSSGSGGRVDTQYF. CDR3 nucleotide sequence: TGCGCCAGCAGCTCCGGAAGCGGCGGGAGGGTCGATACGCAGTATTTT.

The rearrangement uses TRBV5-1 and TRBJ2-1; TRBD2 matches at 8 bases. The CDR3 contains 18 residues. Germline CDR1 and CDR2: SGHRS and YFSETQ. V lost 4 bases and J lost 6; bases outside the gene matches: 18. The CDR3 DNA reads as TGCGCCAGCAGCCATCGACCCTTACGGGAGGGCCTGGGCAATGAGCAGTTCTTC. Translation gives CASSHRPLREGLGNEQFF.

The CDR3 nucleotides read TGTGCCAGCCGGAGGCGGGAGGTAGGAGAGACCCAGTACTTC. It encodes CASRRREVGETQYF. This chain joins TRBV7-9 and TRBJ2-5; 8 nucleotides line up with TRBD2. This CDR3 is 14 amino acids long. The J segment lost 4 bases and the V segment lost 8 bases, leaving 9 bases of the junction unmatched. Per germline, CDR1 SEHNR and CDR2 FQNEAQ (reference sequence). Based on the CDR3 plus reference TRBV7-9 and TRBJ2-5, the full variable domain is DTGVSQNPRHKITKRGQNVTFRCDPISEHNRLYWYRQTLGQGPEFLTYFQNEAQLEKSRLLSDRFSAERPKGSFSTLEIQRTEQGDSAMYLCASRRREVGETQYFGPGTRLLVL.

The chain couples TRBV18 to TRBJ1-4; TRBD1 matches at 7 bases. With V trimmed by 1 base and J by 0 bases, 2 bases remained unmatched. CDR1 is KGHSH, CDR2 LQKENI, per germline. The length of the CDR3 is 16 residues. The CDR3 region is CASSPQGASTNEKLFF. The CDR3 region has the DNA TGTGCCAGCTCACCACAGGGGGCGTCAACTAATGAAAAACTGTTTTTT.

The DNA of the CDR3 is TGTGCCAGCAGCTTACGGGACAGGTCAGGTGGTGAGCAGTTCTTC. Encoded protein: CASSLRDRSGGEQFF. The V gene is TRBV7-2, the J gene TRBJ2-1; 8 bases match TRBD1. The CDR3 loop spans 15 amino acids. Germline values: CDR1 SGHTA, CDR2 FQGNSA. Germline trimming cut 2 bases from V and 9 bases from J; bases unmatched to any gene: 9.

A few counts support this clone. This chain uses TRBV7-9 with TRBJ2-7; perhaps TRBD1 as D (6 bases). V lost 2 bases and J lost 3, with 11 bases in between. This CDR3 contains 14 residues. Germline V CDR1 and CDR2: SEHNR, FQNEAQ (reference sequence). CDR3 DNA sequence: TGTGCCAGCAGCTTACAGGGGATAGGCTACGAGCAGTACTTC. It yields the protein CASSLQGIGYEQYF.

This chain connects TRBV28 to TRBJ1-4; no definite D call. CDR3 length equals 14 residues. V was shortened by 6 bases and J by 3 bases, with 11 bases between the two germline ends. Germline V lookup: CDR1 MDHEN, CDR2 SYDVKM. CDR3 in DNA: TGTGCCAGCAGATCGGGGTCAGCTAATGAAAAACTGTTTTTT. Translating it yields CASRSGSANEKLFF.

J is TRBJ2-3 and V is TRBV5-6, with 7 bases matching TRBD2. CDR1 SGHDT and CDR2 YYEEEE come from the germline V gene. The J segment lost 8 bases and the V segment lost 4 bases, leaving 4 bases of the junction unmatched. The CDR3 runs 12 residues. CDR3: CASSSRLATQYF. In DNA, the CDR3 is TGTGCCAGCAGCAGCAGACTAGCTACGCAGTATTTT.

The rearrangement uses TRBV14 and TRBJ2-3; D gene ambiguous. Trimming removed 2 bases from V and 4 bases from J, with 13 bases in between. CDR3 length: 15 amino acids. Germline assignment: CDR1 SGHDN and CDR2 FVKESK. The CDR3 reads CASSQPAGIADTQYF. The DNA of the CDR3 is TGTGCCAGCAGCCAACCGGCAGGAATCGCAGATACGCAGTATTTT.

This chain joins TRBV2 and TRBJ1-6, with D tentatively TRBD1 (5 bases). Germline-derived CDR1 and CDR2 are SNHLY and FYNNEI. The CDR3 sequence is 16 residues long. Trimming removed 3 bases from V and 7 bases from J, with 16 bases in between. The CDR3 DNA sequence: TGTGCCAGCAGTGATTTGGGGCGGATGTGGAATTCACCCCTCCACTTT. Translated: CASSDLGRMWNSPLHF.

V and J are TRBV27 and TRBJ1-1, with D hard to call. CDR3 length: 14 residues. V was cut by 8 bases and J by 4 bases, with 17 bases left in between. Germline-derived CDR1 and CDR2 are MNHEY and SMNVEV (reference sequence). In DNA, the CDR3 is TGTGCCAGCGGCTTTCTCGGGGAGGCCACTGAAGCTTTCTTT. Translating it yields CASGFLGEATEAFF.

The chain joins TRBV2 to TRBJ2-5; 9 bases agree with TRBD2. The CDR3 sequence is 14 residues long. Germline loops: CDR1 SNHLY, CDR2 FYNNEI. With 6 bases clipped from V and 2 bases from J, the junction kept 4 bases outside the gene matches. This CDR3 is CASSKLAGQETQYF. CDR3 DNA sequence: TGTGCCAGCAGCAAGCTAGCGGGACAAGAGACCCAGTACTTC. The full variable domain, its missing parts supplied by reference TRBV2 and TRBJ2-5, is EPEVTQTPSHQVTQMGQEVILRCVPISNHLYFYWYRQILGQKVEFLVSFYNNEISEKSEIFDDQFSVERPDGSNFTLKIRSTKLEDSAMYFCASSKLAGQETQYFGPGTRLLVL.

This clone was seen a single time. The CDR3 nucleotides are TGTGCCAGCAGTGAGACAGGGAAATCGAACACTGAAGCTTTCTTT. Protein: CASSETGKSNTEAFF. The chain is built from TRBV2 and TRBJ1-1; 7 bases map to TRBD1. Trimming cost V 3 bases and J 1 base; bases outside gene matches: 5. Germline CDR1 is SNHLY and CDR2 is FYNNEI. The CDR3 runs to 15 residues. Full variable domain (rest looked up from reference TRBV2 and TRBJ1-1): EPEVTQTPSHQVTQMGQEVILRCVPISNHLYFYWYRQILGQKVEFLVSFYNNEISEKSEIFDDQFSVERPDGSNFTLKIRSTKLEDSAMYFCASSETGKSNTEAFFGQGTRLTVV.

This CDR3 is CASSEARGRMNYGYTF. Here the CDR3 DNA reads TGTGCCAGCAGTGAAGCTCGCGGGCGGATGAACTATGGCTACACCTTC. V gene TRBV25-1 combines with J gene TRBJ1-2; no definite D call. The CDR3 contains 16 residues. Trimming removed 2 bases from V and 2 bases from J, with 15 bases in between. CDR1 and CDR2 (germline): MGHDK, SYGVNS.